These 13 T cell receptor beta chains were all obtained from the same sample, sequenced in a study of blood T cell repertoires in COVID-19. Using immunoSEQ multiplex PCR, the repertoire was profiled, and TCRdb retains in-frame clones only, with some absent. Among around 100,000 clones listed, about 90% were seen once. The sequenced sample was peripheral blood. All receptors come from a man younger than 30 with acute or convalescent COVID-19.

The V and J genes are TRBV18 and TRBJ1-4; D is unresolved. Per the germline V gene, CDR1 is KGHSH and CDR2 is LQKENI. CDR3 length: 15 amino acids. V lost 1 base and J lost 0, with 6 bases in between. The chain's CDR3 is CASSPRPATNEKLFF. For the CDR3, the DNA is TGTGCCAGCTCACCACGGCCAGCAACTAATGAAAAACTGTTTTTT.

The chain has TRBV20-1 and TRBJ1-4; TRBD1 matches at 8 bases. Germline values: CDR1 DFQATT, CDR2 SNEGSKA (reference sequence). This CDR3 comprises 13 residues. The V gene end was trimmed by 4 bases and the J gene end by 8 bases; junction bases not matched to a gene: 6. The CDR3 sequence: CSATDRGGEKLFF. In DNA, the CDR3 is TGCAGTGCTACTGACAGGGGCGGGGAAAAACTGTTTTTT.

The rearrangement uses TRBV7-2 and TRBJ1-1; D unclear. V was trimmed by 3 bases and J by 8 bases, leaving 13 bases between them. The CDR3 is 13 residues long. Germline V gene lookup returns CDR1 SGHTA and CDR2 FQGNSA. CDR3 in DNA: TGTGCCAGCAGCTTTCACGGGGATGGGGAAGCTTTCTTT. It encodes CASSFHGDGEAFF.

V is TRBV30 and J is TRBJ2-3; no clear D gene. With 0 bases removed from V and 0 bases from J, the gap between germline ends came to 10 bases. This CDR3 comprises 15 residues. Germline CDR1 GTSNPN, CDR2 SVGIG (reference sequence). The DNA for the CDR3 is TGTGCCTGGAGTGTACGAATCGGGAGCACAGATACGCAGTATTTT. Protein product: CAWSVRIGSTDTQYF.

This rearrangement joins TRBV21-1 to TRBJ1-2; the listed D gene, TRBD1, was not tested against the DNA. TRBV21-1 is classified as a pseudogene. The CDR3 extends over 18 amino acids. The CDR3 loop is CASSDQKKGTRSNYGYTF. The CDR3 DNA reads as TGTGCCAGCAGCGACCAAAAAAAAGGGACACGATCTAACTATGGCTACACCTTC.

This rearrangement joins TRBV2 to TRBJ2-4, with 11 nucleotides matching TRBD1. Looked up from germline, CDR1 is SNHLY and CDR2 is FYNNEI. CDR3 length: 16 amino acids. V dropped 4 bases and J dropped 6; count of bases not matched to a gene: 8. The CDR3 nucleotides read TGTGCCAGCAGTGCTTCCGGGACAGGGGGTGCAAACATTCAGTACTTC. Translated: CASSASGTGGANIQYF.

The CDR3 sequence: CASSLSLPTSGNPSSYNEQFF. DNA of the CDR3: TGTGCCAGCAGTTTATCGCTTCCGACTAGCGGGAACCCGAGCTCCTACAATGAGCAGTTCTTC. The rearrangement links TRBV27 to TRBJ2-1, with TRBD2 matching over 11 bases. The V gene end was trimmed by 0 bases and the J gene end by 0 bases; junction bases not matched to a gene: 13. This CDR3 is 21 amino acids long. Germline loops: CDR1 MNHEY, CDR2 SMNVEV (reference sequence).

This chain links TRBV5-1 with TRBJ2-3, with 11 positions matching TRBD2. The CDR3 contains 16 residues. Germline-derived CDR1 and CDR2 are SGHRS and YFSETQ. The J segment lost 2 bases and the V segment lost 7 bases, leaving 9 bases of the junction unmatched. CDR3 nucleotide sequence: TGCGCCAGCGCTCCCCTAGCGGGGGGTACCACAGATACGCAGTATTTT. Its protein product is CASAPLAGGTTDTQYF.

The chain joins TRBV5-4 to TRBJ2-3; 13 nucleotides match TRBD2. Germline assignment: CDR1 SGHNT and CDR2 YYREEE (reference sequence). This CDR3 is built from 15 residues. V lost 4 bases, J lost 4 bases, and 3 bases stayed unmatched. CDR3 in amino acids: CASSVLAGGPDTQYF. The CDR3 nucleotides read TGTGCCAGCAGCGTACTAGCGGGGGGGCCAGATACGCAGTATTTT.

The DNA for the CDR3 is TGTGCCAGCTCACCCTCGGGGAGAAGCACAGATACGCAGTATTTT. Residues: CASSPSGRSTDTQYF. This rearrangement joins TRBV18 to TRBJ2-3, with D possibly TRBD2 on 5 matching bases. The germline V gene encodes CDR1 KGHSH and CDR2 LQKENI. CDR3 length: 15 residues. The V and J ends lost 3 bases and 0 bases respectively, with 10 bases between them.

This clone occurred once. The chain carries TRBV7-2 and TRBJ1-2; maybe TRBD1 (6 bases). V lost 1 base and J lost 4, with 13 bases in between. The CDR3 runs 15 residues. Germline-derived CDR1 and CDR2 are SGHTA and FQGNSA. CDR3 sequence reads: CASSLEGVTSYGYTF. The CDR3 nucleotides read TGTGCCAGCAGCTTAGAGGGGGTAACCTCCTATGGCTACACCTTC.

This chain connects TRBV7-9 to TRBJ1-1, with D possibly being TRBD1 (6 bases). Trimming pared 3 bases from V and 11 bases from J, leaving 16 bases between. Germline V CDR1 and CDR2: SEHNR, FQNEAQ (reference sequence). The CDR3 totals 13 residues. The CDR3 DNA reads as TGTGCCAGCAGCTTCCCTCTTGGGACACAGGCTTTCTTT. Amino acid sequence: CASSFPLGTQAFF.

This chain's CDR3 is CASSLTVAKNIQYF. The CDR3 DNA sequence: TGCGCCAGCAGCTTGACAGTAGCCAAAAACATTCAGTACTTC. The rearrangement links TRBV5-1 to TRBJ2-4; D uncertain. Trimming took off 1 base at V and 0 bases at J, with 5 bases between the two ends. Germline V gene data show CDR1 as SGHRS and CDR2 as YFSETQ. The CDR3 is made up of 14 amino acids.